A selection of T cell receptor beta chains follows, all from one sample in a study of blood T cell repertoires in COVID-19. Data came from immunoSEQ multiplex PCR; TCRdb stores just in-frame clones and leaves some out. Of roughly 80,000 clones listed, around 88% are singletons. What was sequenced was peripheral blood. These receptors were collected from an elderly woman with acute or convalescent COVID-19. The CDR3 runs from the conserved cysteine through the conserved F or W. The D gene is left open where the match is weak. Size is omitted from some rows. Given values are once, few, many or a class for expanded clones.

CAWSWGGSSYNEQFF | TGTGCCTGGAGTTGGGGAGGAAGCTCCTACAATGAGCAGTTCTTC | NA | 15 | NA | TRBJ2-1 | TRBV30
CSASASGRDNEQFF | TGCAGTGCTAGTGCTAGCGGGAGGGATAATGAGCAGTTCTTC | TRBD2 | 14 | NA | TRBJ2-1 | TRBV20-1
CATSRDEGGDYEQYF | TGTGCCACCAGCAGAGATGAAGGGGGGGACTACGAGCAGTACTTC | NA | 15 | NA | TRBJ2-7 | TRBV15
CASSRERWLQETQYF | TGCGCCAGCAGCCGAGAGAGATGGTTACAAGAGACCCAGTACTTC | NA | 15 | once | TRBJ2-5 | TRBV4-1
CASSVTRRGDTQYF | TGTGCCAGCAGCGTAACCCGGAGGGGAGATACGCAGTATTTT | NA | 14 | few | TRBJ2-3 | TRBV7-2
CASRRDSYEQYF | TGCGCCAGCAGGCGGGACAGCTACGAGCAGTACTTC | NA | 12 | NA | TRBJ2-7 | TRBV5-1
CAWSRRDSLVLTF | TGTGCCTGGAGCCGACGGGACAGCCTCGTCCTGACTTTC | TRBD1 | 13 | NA | TRBJ2-6 | TRBV30
CATSRGGSGNTIYF | TGTGCCACCAGCAGAGGGGGCTCCGGGAACACCATATATTTT | NA | 14 | NA | TRBJ1-3 | TRBV15
CASSSSRGGNQPQHF | NA | NA | 15 | NA | TRBJ1-5 | TRBV6-5
CASSPRGVSYNEQFF | TGTGCCAGCAGCCCTCGGGGGGTCTCCTACAATGAGCAGTTCTTC | TRBD2 | 15 | NA | TRBJ2-1 | TRBV5-5
CASSPGQGGDTQYF | TGTGCCAGCTCACCTGGTCAGGGGGGAGATACGCAGTATTTT | NA | 14 | NA | TRBJ2-3 | TRBV18
CASSPSSVGNTIYF | TGTGCCAGCTCACCATCGTCCGTAGGAAACACCATATATTTT | NA | 14 | NA | TRBJ1-3 | TRBV18
CASSNQGEVYNEQFF | TGTGCCAGCAGTAATCAGGGGGAGGTCTACAATGAGCAGTTCTTC | NA | 15 | NA | TRBJ2-1 | TRBV28
CASSPHTPASGSYNEQFF | TGTGCCAGCAGCCCACATACCCCGGCTAGCGGGAGTTACAATGAGCAGTTCTTC | TRBD2 | 18 | few | TRBJ2-1 | TRBV9
CASSLRGGGTEAFF | TGTGCCAGCAGCCTCCGGGGGGGCGGCACTGAAGCTTTCTTT | NA | 14 | NA | TRBJ1-1 | TRBV14
CASSFTSGGENEQFF | TGTGCCAGCAGCTTTACTAGCGGGGGGGAAAATGAGCAGTTCTTC | TRBD2 | 15 | NA | TRBJ2-1 | TRBV7-2
CASSSGQGETQYF | TGTGCCAGCAGTTCCGGACAGGGCGAGACCCAGTACTTC | TRBD1 | 13 | NA | TRBJ2-5 | TRBV6-7
CASSLREGRRFYF | TGTGCCAGCAGTCTTCGGGAGGGCAGGAGGTTCTACTTC | TRBD2 | 13 | NA | TRBJ2-5 | TRBV12-3/TRBV12-4
CASSFNYNSPLHF | TGCGCCAGCAGCTTTAATTATAATTCACCCCTCCACTTT | NA | 13 | NA | TRBJ1-6 | TRBV5-1
CASSPSQPPGNTIYF | TGTGCCAGCTCACCAAGCCAACCCCCTGGAAACACCATATATTTT | NA | 15 | NA | TRBJ1-3 | TRBV18
CASSFRTDTDTQYF | TGCGCCAGCAGCTTCAGGACAGATACAGATACGCAGTATTTT | NA | 14 | NA | TRBJ2-3 | TRBV5-1
CASSGSGNQPQHF | TGTGCGAGCTCGGGGTCGGGCAATCAGCCCCAGCATTTT | NA | 13 | NA | TRBJ1-5 | TRBV19
CASSAYRGSSYEQYF | TGTGCCAGCAGCGCCTACAGGGGGAGCTCCTACGAGCAGTACTTC | TRBD1 | 15 | NA | TRBJ2-7 | TRBV5-6
CASSYGQGVGTEAFF | TGTGCCAGCAGTTACGGTCAGGGGGTAGGCACTGAAGCTTTCTTT | TRBD1 | 15 | NA | TRBJ1-1 | TRBV6-5
CASSFGTSVHTQYF | TGTGCCAGCAGTTTTGGGACTAGTGTCCATACGCAGTATTTT | TRBD2 | 14 | NA | TRBJ2-3 | TRBV28
CASSLHRDRAQHF | TGTGCCAGCAGCCTACACCGGGACAGGGCCCAGCATTTT | TRBD1 | 13 | NA | TRBJ1-5 | TRBV11-3
CASSPTDRQETQYF | TGTGCCAGCTCACCTACGGACAGACAAGAGACCCAGTACTTC | NA | 14 | NA | TRBJ2-5 | TRBV18
CAIKLRLVDNEQFF | TGTGCCATCAAGCTGCGCCTAGTCGACAATGAGCAGTTCTTC | NA | 14 | NA | TRBJ2-1 | TRBV10-3
CASSPQGAGSSYEQYF | TGTGCCAGCAGCCCCCAGGGGGCAGGGAGCTCCTACGAGCAGTACTTC | TRBD1 | 16 | NA | TRBJ2-7 | TRBV7-8
CAIRGDSRTDTQYF | TGTGCCATCAGGGGGGACAGCCGCACAGATACGCAGTATTTT | TRBD1 | 14 | NA | TRBJ2-3 | TRBV10-3
CASRPQGSETQYF | TGTGCCAGTAGACCACAGGGGTCGGAGACCCAGTACTTC | TRBD1 | 13 | NA | TRBJ2-5 | TRBV19
CASSFSGENTQYF | TGTGCCAGCAGCTTCTCAGGGGAAAATACGCAGTATTTT | NA | 13 | once | TRBJ2-3 | TRBV5-8
CASSQAFLSPEAFF | TGTGCCAGCAGCCAAGCATTTCTGAGCCCTGAAGCTTTCTTT | NA | 14 | NA | TRBJ1-1 | TRBV14
CASSLVLAGNNEQFF | TGTGCCAGCAGCTTAGTACTAGCGGGCAACAATGAGCAGTTCTTC | TRBD2 | 15 | NA | TRBJ2-1 | TRBV11-2
CASSYPTGSNGYTF | TGTGCCAGCAGTTACCCCACAGGGAGCAATGGCTACACCTTC | NA | 14 | NA | TRBJ1-2 | TRBV6-2/TRBV6-3
CASSLVGTGKGYTF | TGTGCCAGCAGTTTGGTCGGGACAGGCAAAGGCTACACCTTC | TRBD1 | 14 | NA | TRBJ1-2 | TRBV27
CASSYGQGNANGGYTF | TGTGCCAGCAGCTACGGACAGGGGAATGCGAATGGTGGCTACACCTTC | TRBD1 | 16 | NA | TRBJ1-2 | TRBV9
CASSRLAGRGEQFF | TGTGCCAGCAGCCGACTAGCGGGACGGGGTGAGCAGTTCTTC | TRBD2 | 14 | NA | TRBJ2-1 | TRBV3-1/TRBV3-2
CASSVGQGDTQYF | TGTGCCAGCAGCGTAGGACAGGGGGATACGCAGTATTTT | TRBD1 | 13 | few | TRBJ2-3 | TRBV9
CASNTEGQGTEAFF | TGTGCCAGTAACACGGAGGGACAGGGGACTGAAGCTTTCTTT | TRBD1 | 14 | NA | TRBJ1-1 | TRBV19
CASRGTGGVAEQFF | TGTGCCAGCAGAGGTACAGGGGGGGTCGCGGAGCAGTTCTTC | NA | 14 | once | TRBJ2-1 | TRBV7-2
CASSPRQGIGYTEAFF | TGTGCCAGCTCACCAAGACAGGGAATAGGTTACACTGAAGCTTTCTTT | TRBD1 | 16 | NA | TRBJ1-1 | TRBV18
CASSFGREETQYF | TGTGCCAGCAGCTTCGGCAGGGAAGAGACCCAGTACTTC | NA | 13 | NA | TRBJ2-5 | TRBV7-8
CASSLQGTTGNTEAFF | TGTGCCAGCAGCTTACAGGGTACTACAGGGAACACTGAAGCTTTCTTT | NA | 16 | NA | TRBJ1-1 | TRBV7-3
CASSLEGASNQPQHF | TGCGCCAGCAGCTTGGAGGGGGCTAGCAATCAGCCCCAGCATTTT | TRBD1 | 15 | NA | TRBJ1-5 | TRBV5-1
CAWNSPPGALHF | TGTGCCTGGAACTCCCCCCCCGGGGCCCTCCACTTT | NA | 12 | NA | TRBJ1-6 | TRBV30
CASGQPSYNSPLHF | TGTGCCAGCGGACAGCCTTCCTATAATTCACCCCTCCACTTT | NA | 14 | few | TRBJ1-6 | TRBV27